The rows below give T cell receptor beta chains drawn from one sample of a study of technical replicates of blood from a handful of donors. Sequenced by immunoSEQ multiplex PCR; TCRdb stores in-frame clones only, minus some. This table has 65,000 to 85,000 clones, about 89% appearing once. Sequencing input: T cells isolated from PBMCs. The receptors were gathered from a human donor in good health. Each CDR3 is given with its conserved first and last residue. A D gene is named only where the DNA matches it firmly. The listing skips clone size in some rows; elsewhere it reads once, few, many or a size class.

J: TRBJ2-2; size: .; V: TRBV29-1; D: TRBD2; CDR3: CSVGGVAGGITGELFF; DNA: TGCAGCGTTGGGGGCGTAGCGGGAGGAATAACCGGGGAGCTGTTTTTT
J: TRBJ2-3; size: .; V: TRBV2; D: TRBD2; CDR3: CASSTNPAGAYTDTQYF; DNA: TGTGCCAGCAGTACTAACCCAGCGGGGGCCTACACAGATACGCAGTATTTT
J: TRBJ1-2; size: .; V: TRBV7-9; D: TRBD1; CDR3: CASSSIMGQLYGYTF; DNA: TGTGCCAGCAGCTCCATAATGGGACAGCTCTATGGCTACACCTTC
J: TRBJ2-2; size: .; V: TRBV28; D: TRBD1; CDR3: CASRRQGVTGELFF; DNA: TGTGCCAGCAGGAGACAGGGGGTGACCGGGGAGCTGTTTTTT
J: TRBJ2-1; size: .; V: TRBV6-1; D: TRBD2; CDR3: CASSPTSREYNEQFF; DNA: TGTGCCAGCAGCCCGACTAGCAGAGAATACAATGAGCAGTTCTTC
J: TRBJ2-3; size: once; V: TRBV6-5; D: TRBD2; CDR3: CASRASGGYVDTQYF; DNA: TGTGCCAGCAGGGCTAGCGGGGGGTATGTAGATACGCAGTATTTT
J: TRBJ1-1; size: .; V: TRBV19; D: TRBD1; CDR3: CASSTRQGAPHSTEAFF; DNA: TGTGCCAGTAGTACCCGACAGGGGGCGCCCCATTCGACTGAAGCTTTCTTT
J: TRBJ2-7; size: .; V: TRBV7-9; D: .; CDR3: CASSLVKTGSSYEQYF; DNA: TGTGCCAGCAGCTTAGTAAAGACAGGCAGCTCCTACGAGCAGTACTTC
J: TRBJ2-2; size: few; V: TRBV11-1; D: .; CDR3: CASSAPLVGELFF; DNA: TGTGCCAGCAGCGCCCCCTTAGTCGGGGAGCTGTTTTTT
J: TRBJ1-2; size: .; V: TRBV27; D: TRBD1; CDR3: CASSLSWDRVSGYTF; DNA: TGTGCCAGCAGTTTATCATGGGACAGGGTAAGCGGCTACACCTTC
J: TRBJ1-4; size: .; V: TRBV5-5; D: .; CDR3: CASSPARQISFEKLFF; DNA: TGTGCCAGCAGCCCGGCCCGACAGATATCCTTTGAAAAACTGTTTTTT
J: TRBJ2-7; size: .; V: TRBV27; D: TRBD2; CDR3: CASRTGGPPVGEQYF; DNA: TGTGCCAGCAGGACGGGAGGGCCTCCAGTCGGAGAGCAGTACTTC
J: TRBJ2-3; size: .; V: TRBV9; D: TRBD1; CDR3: CASSVTGGAKDTQYF; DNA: TGTGCCAGCAGCGTGACAGGGGGCGCAAAGGATACGCAGTATTTT